This is a list of T cell receptor beta chains from one sample in a study of cytomegalovirus exposure and HLA in healthy donors. Some clones are missing from TCRdb's copy, which holds only in-frame ones; the method was immunoSEQ multiplex PCR. Of some 76,000 clones in the sample, around 65% were seen once. The specimen sequenced was PBMCs. The source of these receptors is a man aged 55 to 70 in good health and CMV-seropositive. Both conserved end residues are part of each CDR3.

TRBJ2-3	TRBV4-2	CASSQRPGTDTSTDTQYF
TRBJ1-5	TRBV19	CASSIDLQPQHF
TRBJ1-6	TRBV7-2	CASSHDTGGGLLNSPLHF
TRBJ2-5	TRBV30	CAWSVLRRGQETQYF
TRBJ2-1	TRBV29-1	CSVKGLAYNEQFF
TRBJ2-7	TRBV28	CAGSIAGGYEQYF
TRBJ2-3	TRBV29-1	CSVEGGAGELADTQYF
TRBJ2-1	TRBV5-1	CASSLEGQGVLGEQFF
TRBJ2-1	TRBV4-1	CASSSGETSRNEQFF
TRBJ2-1	TRBV7-9	CASSPMGGDEQFF
TRBJ2-1	TRBV10-3	CAISESGGSYNEQFF
TRBJ2-1	TRBV7-8	CASSLVAGAASSYNEQFF
TRBJ1-2	TRBV5-1	CASRNLQGASYGYTF
TRBJ2-7	TRBV7-6	CASSLVDSVNYEQYF
TRBJ1-5	TRBV29-1	CSVAQGAQQPQHF
TRBJ2-1	TRBV7-9	CASSPSGGRYEQFF
TRBJ2-1	TRBV7-3	CASGLGHYNEQFF
TRBJ2-7	TRBV5-1	CASSVTGTSGGSFSYEQYF
TRBJ1-6	TRBV5-1	CASSLASGGLRSSYNSPLHF
TRBJ2-5	TRBV27	CASSFSAGFQETQYF
TRBJ2-3	TRBV6-1	CASSENPGLAGAGDTQYF
TRBJ2-7	TRBV7-2	CASSTRQGAYEQYF
TRBJ2-1	TRBV28	CASSLAPSGSTYNEQFF
TRBJ2-5	TRBV5-1	CASSYGHGWAQYF
TRBJ1-5	TRBV4-1	CASSQGFGQPQHF
TRBJ1-2	TRBV18	CASSPPTGGSEMYGYTF
TRBJ1-1	TRBV6-5	CASSYTSKLTEAFF
-	TRBV5-5	CASSLEVAGLVNEQYF
TRBJ2-7	TRBV7-9	CSSSLGDSEYF
TRBJ2-2	TRBV7-3	CASSQGSGTAGELFF
TRBJ2-1	TRBV7-9	CASSLVNNEDEQFF
TRBJ2-7	TRBV27	CASSFRTSGDGSYEQYF
TRBJ2-7	TRBV5-4	CASSPRGGSSYEQYF
TRBJ2-2	TRBV5-1	CASSTGQGAGELFF
TRBJ1-1	TRBV5-1	CASSSRQGGEPNTEAFF
TRBJ2-7	TRBV14	CASSQGVLRGGTYEQYF
TRBJ1-2	TRBV7-6	CASSSGATNYGYTF
TRBJ2-1	TRBV5-3	CARSLVPNGGATFSSYNEQFF
TRBJ2-7	TRBV7-2	CASSLSGGETYEQYF
TRBJ2-7	TRBV4-1	CASSPRDRDSEQYF
TRBJ1-2	TRBV14	CASSPGRALSYGYTF
TRBJ1-6	TRBV19	CASRAQGTLRSPLHF